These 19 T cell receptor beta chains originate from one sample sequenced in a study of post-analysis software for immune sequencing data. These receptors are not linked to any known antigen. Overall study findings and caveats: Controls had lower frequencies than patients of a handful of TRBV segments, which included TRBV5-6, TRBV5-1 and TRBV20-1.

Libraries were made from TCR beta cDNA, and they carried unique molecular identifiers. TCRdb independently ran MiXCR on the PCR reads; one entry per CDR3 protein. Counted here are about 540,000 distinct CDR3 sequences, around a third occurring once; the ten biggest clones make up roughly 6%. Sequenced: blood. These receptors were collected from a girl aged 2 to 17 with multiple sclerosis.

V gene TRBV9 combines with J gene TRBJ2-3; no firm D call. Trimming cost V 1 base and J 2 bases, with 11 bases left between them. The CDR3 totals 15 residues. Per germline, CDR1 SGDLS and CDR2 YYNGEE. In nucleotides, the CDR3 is TGTGCCAGCAGCGTATCAGGCCCCCCCACAGATACGCAGTATTTT. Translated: CASSVSGPPTDTQYF.

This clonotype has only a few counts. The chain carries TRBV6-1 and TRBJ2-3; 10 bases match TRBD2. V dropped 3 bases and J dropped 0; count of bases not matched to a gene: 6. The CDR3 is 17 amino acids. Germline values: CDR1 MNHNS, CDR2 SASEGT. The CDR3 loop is CASSEALAGASTDTQYF. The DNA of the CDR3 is TGTGCCAGCAGTGAGGCGCTAGCGGGGGCTAGCACAGATACGCAGTATTTT.

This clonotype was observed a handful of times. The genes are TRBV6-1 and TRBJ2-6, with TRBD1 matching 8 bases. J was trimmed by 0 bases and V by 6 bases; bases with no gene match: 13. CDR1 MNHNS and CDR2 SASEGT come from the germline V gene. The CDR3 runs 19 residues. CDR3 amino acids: CASSRVGVGQGSGANVLTF. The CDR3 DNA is TGTGCCAGCAGCCGTGTTGGGGTAGGACAGGGCTCTGGGGCCAACGTCCTGACTTTC.

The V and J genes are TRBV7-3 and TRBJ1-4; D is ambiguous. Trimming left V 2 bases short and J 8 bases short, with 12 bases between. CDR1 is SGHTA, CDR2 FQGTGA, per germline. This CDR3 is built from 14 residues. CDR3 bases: TGTGCCAGCAGCTTATATCCTGAGAGGGAAAAACTGTTTTTT. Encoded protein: CASSLYPEREKLFF.

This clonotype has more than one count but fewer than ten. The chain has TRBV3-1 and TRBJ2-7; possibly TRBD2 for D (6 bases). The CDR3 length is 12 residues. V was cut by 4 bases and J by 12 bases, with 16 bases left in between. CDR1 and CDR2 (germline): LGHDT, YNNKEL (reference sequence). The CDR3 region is CASSLRDWEVYF. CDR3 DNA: TGTGCCAGCAGCCTTCGGGACTGGGAGGTGTACTTC.

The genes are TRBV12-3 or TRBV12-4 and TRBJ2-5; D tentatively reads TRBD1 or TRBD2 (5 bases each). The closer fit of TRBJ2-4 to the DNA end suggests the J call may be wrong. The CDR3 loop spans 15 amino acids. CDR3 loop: CASSETGTAKNIQYF. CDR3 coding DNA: TGTGCCAGCAGTGAAACCGGGACAGCCAAAAACATTCAGTACTTC.

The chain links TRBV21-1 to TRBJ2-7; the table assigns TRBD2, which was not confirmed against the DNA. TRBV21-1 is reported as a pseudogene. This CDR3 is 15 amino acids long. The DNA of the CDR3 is TGTGCCAGCAGCAACTCCCCGACGGTCTCCTACGAGCAGTACTTC. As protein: CASSNSPTVSYEQYF.

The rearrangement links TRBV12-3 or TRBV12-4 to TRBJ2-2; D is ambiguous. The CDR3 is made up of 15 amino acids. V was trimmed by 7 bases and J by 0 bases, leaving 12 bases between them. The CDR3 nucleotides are TGTGCCAGCACCGAAAAAATTGCGAACACCGGGGAGCTGTTTTTT. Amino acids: CASTEKIANTGELFF.

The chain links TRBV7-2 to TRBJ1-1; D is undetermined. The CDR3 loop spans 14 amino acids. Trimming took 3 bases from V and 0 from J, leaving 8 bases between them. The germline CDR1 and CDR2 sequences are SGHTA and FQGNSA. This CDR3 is CASSFGRVNTEAFF. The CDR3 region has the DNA TGTGCCAGCAGCTTTGGGCGGGTGAACACTGAAGCTTTCTTT.

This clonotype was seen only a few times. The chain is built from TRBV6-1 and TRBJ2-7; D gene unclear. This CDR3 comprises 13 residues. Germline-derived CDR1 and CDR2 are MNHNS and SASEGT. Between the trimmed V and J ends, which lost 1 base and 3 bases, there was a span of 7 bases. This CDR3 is CASSEGYSYEQYF. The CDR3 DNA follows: TGTGCCAGCAGTGAAGGTTACAGCTACGAGCAGTACTTC.

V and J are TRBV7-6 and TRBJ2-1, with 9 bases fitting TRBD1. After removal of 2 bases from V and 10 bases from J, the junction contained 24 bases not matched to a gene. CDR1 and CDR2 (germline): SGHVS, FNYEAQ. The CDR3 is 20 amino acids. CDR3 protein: CASSLNLRDRVLMSVGEQFF. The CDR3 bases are TGTGCCAGCAGCTTAAACCTGCGGGACAGGGTGTTAATGAGTGTCGGGGAGCAGTTCTTC.

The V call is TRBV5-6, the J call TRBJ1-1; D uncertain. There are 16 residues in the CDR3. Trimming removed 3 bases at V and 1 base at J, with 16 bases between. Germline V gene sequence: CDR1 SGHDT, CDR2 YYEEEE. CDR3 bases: TGTGCCAGCAGCTCGGAGAAGAGAAATTGGAACACTGAAGCTTTCTTT. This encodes CASSSEKRNWNTEAFF. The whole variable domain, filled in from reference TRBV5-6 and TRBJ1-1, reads DAGVTQSPTHLIKTRGQQVTLRCSPKSGHDTVSWYQQALGQGPQFIFQYYEEEERQRGNFPDRFSGHQFPNYSSELNVNALLLGDSALYLCASSSEKRNWNTEAFFGQGTRLTVV.

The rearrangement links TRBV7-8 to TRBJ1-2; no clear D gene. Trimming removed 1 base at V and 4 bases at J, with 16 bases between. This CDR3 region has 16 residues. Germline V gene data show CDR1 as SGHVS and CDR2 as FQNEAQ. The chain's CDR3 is CASSLGPRAESYGYTF. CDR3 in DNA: TGTGCCAGCAGCTTAGGTCCCCGGGCGGAGAGCTATGGCTACACCTTC.

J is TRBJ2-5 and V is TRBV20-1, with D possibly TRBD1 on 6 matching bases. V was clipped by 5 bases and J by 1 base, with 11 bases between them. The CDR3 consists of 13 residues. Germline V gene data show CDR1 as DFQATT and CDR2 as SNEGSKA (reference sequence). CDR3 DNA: TGCAGTGCTTGGGACACCGCCCAAGAGACCCAGTACTTC. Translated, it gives CSAWDTAQETQYF.

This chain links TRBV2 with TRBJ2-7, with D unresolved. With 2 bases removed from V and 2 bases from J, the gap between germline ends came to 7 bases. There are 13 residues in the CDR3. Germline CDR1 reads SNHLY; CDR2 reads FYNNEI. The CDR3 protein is CASSEPAAYEQYF. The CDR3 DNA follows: TGTGCCAGCAGTGAACCCGCTGCCTACGAGCAGTACTTC. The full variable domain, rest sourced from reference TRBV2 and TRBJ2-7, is EPEVTQTPSHQVTQMGQEVILRCVPISNHLYFYWYRQILGQKVEFLVSFYNNEISEKSEIFDDQFSVERPDGSNFTLKIRSTKLEDSAMYFCASSEPAAYEQYFGPGTRLTVT.

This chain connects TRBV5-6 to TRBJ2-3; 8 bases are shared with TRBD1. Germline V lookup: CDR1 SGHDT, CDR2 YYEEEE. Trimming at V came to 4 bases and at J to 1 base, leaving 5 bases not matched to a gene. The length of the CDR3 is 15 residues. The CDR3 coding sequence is TGTGCCAGCAGCGTGCGGACAGGGCGCACAGATACGCAGTATTTT. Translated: CASSVRTGRTDTQYF.

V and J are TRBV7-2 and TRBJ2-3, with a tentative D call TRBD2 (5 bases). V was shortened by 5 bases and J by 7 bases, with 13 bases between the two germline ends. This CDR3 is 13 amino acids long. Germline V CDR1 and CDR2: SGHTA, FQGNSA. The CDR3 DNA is TGTGCCAGCAGCCGGAGGCCGACGAATACGCAGTATTTT. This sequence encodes CASSRRPTNTQYF.

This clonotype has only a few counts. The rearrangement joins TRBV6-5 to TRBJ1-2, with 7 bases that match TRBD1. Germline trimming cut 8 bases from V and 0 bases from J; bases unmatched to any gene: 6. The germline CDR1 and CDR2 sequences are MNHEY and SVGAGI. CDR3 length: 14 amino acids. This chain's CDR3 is CASARDSSNYGYTF. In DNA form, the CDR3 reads TGTGCCAGCGCCCGGGACAGCTCTAACTATGGCTACACCTTC.

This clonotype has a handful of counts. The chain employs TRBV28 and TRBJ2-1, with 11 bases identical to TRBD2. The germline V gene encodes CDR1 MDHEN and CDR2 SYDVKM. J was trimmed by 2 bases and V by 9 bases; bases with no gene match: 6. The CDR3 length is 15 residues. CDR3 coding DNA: TGTGCCAGTCACTTAGCGGGGGGGCCCTACAATGAGCAGTTCTTC. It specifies CASHLAGGPYNEQFF.